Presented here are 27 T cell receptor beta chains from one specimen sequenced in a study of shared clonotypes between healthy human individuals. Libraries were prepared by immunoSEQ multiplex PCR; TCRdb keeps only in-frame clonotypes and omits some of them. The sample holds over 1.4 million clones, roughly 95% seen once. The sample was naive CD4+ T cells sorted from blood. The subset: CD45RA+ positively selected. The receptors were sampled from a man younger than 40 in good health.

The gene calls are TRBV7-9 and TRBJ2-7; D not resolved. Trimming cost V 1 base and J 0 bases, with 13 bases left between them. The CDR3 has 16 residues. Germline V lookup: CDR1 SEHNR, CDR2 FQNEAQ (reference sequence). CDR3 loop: CASSLGKLSPSYEQYF. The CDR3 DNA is TGTGCCAGCAGCTTAGGCAAGTTGTCCCCCTCCTACGAGCAGTACTTC. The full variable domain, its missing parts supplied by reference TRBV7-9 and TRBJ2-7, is DTGVSQNPRHKITKRGQNVTFRCDPISEHNRLYWYRQTLGQGPEFLTYFQNEAQLEKSRLLSDRFSAERPKGSFSTLEIQRTEQGDSAMYLCASSLGKLSPSYEQYFGPGTRLTVT.

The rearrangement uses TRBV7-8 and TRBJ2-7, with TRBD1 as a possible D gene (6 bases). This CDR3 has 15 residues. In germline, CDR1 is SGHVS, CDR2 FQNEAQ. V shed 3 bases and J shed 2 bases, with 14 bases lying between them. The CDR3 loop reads CASSLGAGQTYEQYF. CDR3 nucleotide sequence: TGTGCCAGCAGCTTGGGGGCGGGCCAAACCTACGAGCAGTACTTC.

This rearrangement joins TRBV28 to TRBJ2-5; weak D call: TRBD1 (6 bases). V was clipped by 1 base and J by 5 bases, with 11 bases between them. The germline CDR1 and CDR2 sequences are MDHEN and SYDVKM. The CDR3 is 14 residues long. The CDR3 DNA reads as TGTGCCAGCAGTTTATCTCAGGGGCGGGAGACCCAGTACTTC. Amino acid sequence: CASSLSQGRETQYF.

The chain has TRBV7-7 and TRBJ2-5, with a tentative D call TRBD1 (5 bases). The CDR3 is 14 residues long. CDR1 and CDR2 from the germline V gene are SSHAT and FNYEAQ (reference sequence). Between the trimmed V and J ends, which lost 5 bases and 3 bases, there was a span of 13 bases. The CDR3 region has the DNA TGTGCCAGCAGCCCCAGGGTGGTCGAAGAGACCCAGTACTTC. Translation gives CASSPRVVEETQYF. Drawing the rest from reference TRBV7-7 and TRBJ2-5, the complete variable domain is GAGVSQSPRYKVTKRGQDVTLRCDPISSHATLYWYQQALGQGPEFLTYFNYEAQPDKSGLPSDRFSAERPEGSISTLTIQRTEQRDSAMYRCASSPRVVEETQYFGPGTRLLVL.

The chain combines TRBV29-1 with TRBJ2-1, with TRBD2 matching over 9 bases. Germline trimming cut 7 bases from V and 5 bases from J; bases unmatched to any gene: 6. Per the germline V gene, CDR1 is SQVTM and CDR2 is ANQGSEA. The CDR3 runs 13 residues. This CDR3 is CSGAPSGNNEQFF. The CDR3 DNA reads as TGCAGCGGGGCCCCTAGCGGGAACAATGAGCAGTTCTTC.

The CDR3 reads CASSQGQIGNYGYTF. DNA for the CDR3: TGTGCCAGCAGCCAGGGACAGATAGGAAACTATGGCTACACCTTC. This chain uses TRBV7-9 with TRBJ1-2; TRBD1 aligns across 7 bases. Germline V lookup: CDR1 SEHNR, CDR2 FQNEAQ (reference sequence). The length of the CDR3 is 15 residues. V lost 5 bases, J lost 2 bases, and 8 bases stayed unmatched. The full variable domain, in which reference TRBV7-9 and TRBJ1-2 provide the parts outside the CDR3, is DTGVSQNPRHKITKRGQNVTFRCDPISEHNRLYWYRQTLGQGPEFLTYFQNEAQLEKSRLLSDRFSAERPKGSFSTLEIQRTEQGDSAMYLCASSQGQIGNYGYTFGSGTRLTVV.

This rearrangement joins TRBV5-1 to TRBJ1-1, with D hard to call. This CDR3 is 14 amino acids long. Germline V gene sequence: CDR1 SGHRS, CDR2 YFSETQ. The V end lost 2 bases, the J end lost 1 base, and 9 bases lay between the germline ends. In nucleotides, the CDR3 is TGCGCCAGCAGCTTATTGCGGGGGAACACTGAAGCTTTCTTT. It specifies CASSLLRGNTEAFF.

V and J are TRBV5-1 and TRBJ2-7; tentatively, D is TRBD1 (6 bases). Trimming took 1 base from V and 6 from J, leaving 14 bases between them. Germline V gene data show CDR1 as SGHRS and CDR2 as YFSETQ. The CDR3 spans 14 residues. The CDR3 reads CASSLTRDIREQYF. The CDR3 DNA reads TGCGCCAGCAGCTTGACACGGGACATTCGCGAGCAGTACTTC.

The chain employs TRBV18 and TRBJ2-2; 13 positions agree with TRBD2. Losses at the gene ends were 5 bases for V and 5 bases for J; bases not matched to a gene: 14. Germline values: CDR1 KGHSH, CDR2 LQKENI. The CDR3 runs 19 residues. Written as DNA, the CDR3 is TGTGCCAGCTCATCCGGGACTAGCGGGACTCGCGCCTGGACCGGGGAGCTGTTTTTT. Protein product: CASSSGTSGTRAWTGELFF.

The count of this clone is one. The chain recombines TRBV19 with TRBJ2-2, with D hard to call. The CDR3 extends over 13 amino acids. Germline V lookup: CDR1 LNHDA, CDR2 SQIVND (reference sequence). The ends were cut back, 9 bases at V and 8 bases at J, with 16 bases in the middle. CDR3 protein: CASHDLTPGELFF. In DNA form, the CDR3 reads TGTGCCAGCCATGACCTGACACCGGGGGAGCTGTTTTTT.

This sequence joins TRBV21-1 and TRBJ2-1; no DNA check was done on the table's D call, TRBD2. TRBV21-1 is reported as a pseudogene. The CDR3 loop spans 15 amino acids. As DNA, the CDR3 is TGTGCCAGCAGCAAAGTAGCGGGAGAAGACCATGAGCAGTTCTTC. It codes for CASSKVAGEDHEQFF.

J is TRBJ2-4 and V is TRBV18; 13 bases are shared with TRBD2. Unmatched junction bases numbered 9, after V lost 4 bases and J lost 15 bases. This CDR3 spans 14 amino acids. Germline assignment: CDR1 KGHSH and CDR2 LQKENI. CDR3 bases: TGTGCCAGCTCACTCGGACTAGCGGGAGATATTGGGTACTTC. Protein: CASSLGLAGDIGYF.

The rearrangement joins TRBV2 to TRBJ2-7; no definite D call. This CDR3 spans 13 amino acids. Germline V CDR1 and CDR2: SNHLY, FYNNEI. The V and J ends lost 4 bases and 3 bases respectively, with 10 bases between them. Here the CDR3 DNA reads TGTGCCAGCAGTGTAGGAGAAGACTACGAGCAGTACTTC. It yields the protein CASSVGEDYEQYF.

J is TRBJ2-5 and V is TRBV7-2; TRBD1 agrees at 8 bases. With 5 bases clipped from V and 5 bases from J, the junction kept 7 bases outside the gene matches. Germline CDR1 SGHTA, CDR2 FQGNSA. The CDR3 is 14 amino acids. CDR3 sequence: CASSARQGTETQYF. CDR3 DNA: TGTGCCAGCAGCGCGCGACAGGGGACGGAGACCCAGTACTTC.

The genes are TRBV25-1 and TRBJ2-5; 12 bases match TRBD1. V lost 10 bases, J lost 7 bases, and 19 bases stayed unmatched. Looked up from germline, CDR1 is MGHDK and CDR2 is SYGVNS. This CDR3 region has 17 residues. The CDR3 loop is CATQPGAGTGGTRTQYF. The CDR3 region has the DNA TGTGCCACCCAGCCGGGGGCCGGGACAGGGGGCACTCGGACCCAGTACTTC.

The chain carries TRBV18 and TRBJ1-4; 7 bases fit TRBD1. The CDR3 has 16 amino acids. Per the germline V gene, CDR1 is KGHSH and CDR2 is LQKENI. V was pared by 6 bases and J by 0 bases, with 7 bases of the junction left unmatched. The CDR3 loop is CASSSGQAATNEKLFF. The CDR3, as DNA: TGTGCCAGCTCCTCCGGACAGGCCGCAACTAATGAAAAACTGTTTTTT.

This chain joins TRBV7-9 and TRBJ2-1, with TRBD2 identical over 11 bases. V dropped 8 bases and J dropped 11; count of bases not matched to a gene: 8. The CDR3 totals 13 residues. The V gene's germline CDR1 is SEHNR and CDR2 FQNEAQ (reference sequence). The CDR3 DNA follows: TGTGCCAGCGGGGTTAGACTAGCGGGACAGCAGTTCTTC. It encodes CASGVRLAGQQFF.

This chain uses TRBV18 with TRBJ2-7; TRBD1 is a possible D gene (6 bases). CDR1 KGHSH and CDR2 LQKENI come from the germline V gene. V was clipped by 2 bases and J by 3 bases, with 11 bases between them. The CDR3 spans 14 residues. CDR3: CASSPSRGGYEQYF. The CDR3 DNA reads TGTGCCAGCTCACCATCTCGAGGGGGCTACGAGCAGTACTTC.

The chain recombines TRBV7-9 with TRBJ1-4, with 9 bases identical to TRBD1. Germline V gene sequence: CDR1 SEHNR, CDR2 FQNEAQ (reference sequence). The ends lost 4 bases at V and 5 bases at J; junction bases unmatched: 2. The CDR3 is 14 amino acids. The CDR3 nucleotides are TGTGCCAGCAGCTACGGGACAGGGAATGAAAAACTGTTTTTT. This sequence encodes CASSYGTGNEKLFF.

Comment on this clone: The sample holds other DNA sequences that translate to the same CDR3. CDR3 loop: CASSPLGPSYEQYF. The CDR3 nucleotides are TGTGCCAGCTCACCACTAGGACCTTCCTACGAGCAGTACTTC. The chain has TRBV18 and TRBJ2-7, with D hard to call. Trimming took 1 base from V and 1 from J, leaving 8 bases between them. In germline, CDR1 is KGHSH, CDR2 LQKENI. The CDR3 extends over 14 amino acids.

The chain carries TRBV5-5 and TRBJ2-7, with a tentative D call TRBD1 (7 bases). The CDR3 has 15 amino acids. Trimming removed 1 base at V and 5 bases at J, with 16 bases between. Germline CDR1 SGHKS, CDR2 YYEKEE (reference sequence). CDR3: CASSLRSGGFHEQYF. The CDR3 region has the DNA TGTGCCAGCAGCTTGCGGTCAGGGGGGTTCCACGAGCAGTACTTC.

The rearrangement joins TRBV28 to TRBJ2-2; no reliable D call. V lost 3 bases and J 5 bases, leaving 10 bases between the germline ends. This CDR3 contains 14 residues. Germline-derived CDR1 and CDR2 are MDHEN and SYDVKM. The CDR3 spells CASSFARKTGELFF. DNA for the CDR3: TGTGCCAGCAGTTTCGCACGTAAGACCGGGGAGCTGTTTTTT.

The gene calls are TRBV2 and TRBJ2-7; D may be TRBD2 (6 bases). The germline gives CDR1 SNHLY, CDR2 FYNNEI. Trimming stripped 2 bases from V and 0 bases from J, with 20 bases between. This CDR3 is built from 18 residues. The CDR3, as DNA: TGTGCCAGCAGTGAAAATCTCCCTGGGGCGGGGAGCTCCTACGAGCAGTACTTC. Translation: CASSENLPGAGSSYEQYF.

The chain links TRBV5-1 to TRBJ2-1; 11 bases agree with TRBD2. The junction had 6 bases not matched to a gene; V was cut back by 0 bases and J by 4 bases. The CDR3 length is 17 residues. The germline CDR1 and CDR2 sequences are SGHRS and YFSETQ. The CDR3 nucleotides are TGCGCCAGCAGCTTGGAGCTGACTAGCGGGAATTACAATGAGCAGTTCTTC. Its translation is CASSLELTSGNYNEQFF.

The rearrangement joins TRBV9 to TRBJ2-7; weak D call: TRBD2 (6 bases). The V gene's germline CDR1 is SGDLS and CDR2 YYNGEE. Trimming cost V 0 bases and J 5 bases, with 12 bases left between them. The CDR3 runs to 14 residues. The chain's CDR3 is CASSVDGRLHEQYF. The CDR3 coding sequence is TGTGCCAGCAGCGTAGACGGGAGATTACACGAGCAGTACTTC.

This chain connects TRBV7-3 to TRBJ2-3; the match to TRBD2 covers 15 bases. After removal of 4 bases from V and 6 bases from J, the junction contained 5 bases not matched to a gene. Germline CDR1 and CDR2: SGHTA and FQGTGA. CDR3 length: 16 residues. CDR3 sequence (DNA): TGTGCCAGCAGCTCGGGACTAGCGGGAGGCGGGGATACGCAGTATTTT. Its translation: CASSSGLAGGGDTQYF.

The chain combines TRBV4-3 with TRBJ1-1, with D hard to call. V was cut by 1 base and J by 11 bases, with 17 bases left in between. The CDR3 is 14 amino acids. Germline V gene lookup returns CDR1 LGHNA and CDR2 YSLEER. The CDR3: CASSQGEGIGEAFF. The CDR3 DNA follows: TGCGCCAGCAGCCAAGGGGAGGGTATCGGAGAGGCTTTCTTT.